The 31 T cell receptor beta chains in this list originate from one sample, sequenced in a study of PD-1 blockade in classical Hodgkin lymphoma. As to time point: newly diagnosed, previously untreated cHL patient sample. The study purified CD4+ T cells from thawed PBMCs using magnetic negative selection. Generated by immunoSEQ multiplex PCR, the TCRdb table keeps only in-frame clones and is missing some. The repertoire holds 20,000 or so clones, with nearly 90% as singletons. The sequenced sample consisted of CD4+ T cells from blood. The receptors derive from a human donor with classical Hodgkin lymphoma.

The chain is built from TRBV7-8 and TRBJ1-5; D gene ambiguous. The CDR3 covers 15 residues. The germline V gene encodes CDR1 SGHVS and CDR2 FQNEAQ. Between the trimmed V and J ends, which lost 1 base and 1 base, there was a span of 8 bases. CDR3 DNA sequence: TGTGCCAGCAGCTTAGGGGGTCGAAGCAATCAGCCCCAGCATTTT. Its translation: CASSLGGRSNQPQHF.

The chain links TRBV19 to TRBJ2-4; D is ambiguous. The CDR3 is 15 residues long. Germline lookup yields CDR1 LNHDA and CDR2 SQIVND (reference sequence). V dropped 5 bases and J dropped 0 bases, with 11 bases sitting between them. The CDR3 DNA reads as TGTGCCAGTAGTGGGGATGCGGTAGCCAAAAACATTCAGTACTTC. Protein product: CASSGDAVAKNIQYF.

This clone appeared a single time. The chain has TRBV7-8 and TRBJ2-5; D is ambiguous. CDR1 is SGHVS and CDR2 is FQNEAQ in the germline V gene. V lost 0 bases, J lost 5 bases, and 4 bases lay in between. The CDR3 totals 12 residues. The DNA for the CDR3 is TGTGCCAGCAGCTTAGCGCGGGAGACCCAGTACTTC. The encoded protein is CASSLARETQYF.

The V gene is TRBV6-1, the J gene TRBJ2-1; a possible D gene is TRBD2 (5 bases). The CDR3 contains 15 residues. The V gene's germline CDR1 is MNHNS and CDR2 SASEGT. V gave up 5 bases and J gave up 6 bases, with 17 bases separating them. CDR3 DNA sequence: TGTGCCAGCAGTCCAACTAGTGCTGTGGCCAATGAGCAGTTCTTC. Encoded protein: CASSPTSAVANEQFF.

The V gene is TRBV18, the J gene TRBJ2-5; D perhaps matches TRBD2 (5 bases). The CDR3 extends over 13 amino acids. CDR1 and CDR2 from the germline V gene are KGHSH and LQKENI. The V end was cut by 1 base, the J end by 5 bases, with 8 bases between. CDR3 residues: CASSPRVAETQYF. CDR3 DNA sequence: TGTGCCAGCTCACCACGGGTAGCGGAGACCCAGTACTTC.

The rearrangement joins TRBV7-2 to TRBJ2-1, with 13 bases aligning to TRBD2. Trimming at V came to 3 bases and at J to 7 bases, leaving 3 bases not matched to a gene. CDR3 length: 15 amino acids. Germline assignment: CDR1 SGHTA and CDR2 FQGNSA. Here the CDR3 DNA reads TGTGCCAGCAGCTTGACTAGCGGGGGGCGTAATGAGCAGTTCTTC. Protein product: CASSLTSGGRNEQFF.

CDR3 sequence reads: CATRTDLNTEAFF. The DNA for the CDR3 is TGTGCCACACGGACAGACTTGAACACTGAAGCTTTCTTT. The rearrangement links TRBV2 to TRBJ1-1; possible D gene TRBD1, 6 bases. The V and J ends lost 10 bases and 0 bases respectively, with 12 bases between them. CDR1 is SNHLY, CDR2 FYNNEI, per germline. The CDR3 is 13 amino acids.

CDR3 residues: CASSALGGGYTF. The CDR3 region has the DNA TGTGCCAGCAGTGCGCTCGGTGGCGGCTACACCTTC. The rearrangement uses TRBV9 and TRBJ1-2; D gene uncertain. The V end lost 5 bases, the J end lost 8 bases, and 13 bases lay between the germline ends. CDR3 length: 12 residues. The germline gives CDR1 SGDLS, CDR2 YYNGEE.

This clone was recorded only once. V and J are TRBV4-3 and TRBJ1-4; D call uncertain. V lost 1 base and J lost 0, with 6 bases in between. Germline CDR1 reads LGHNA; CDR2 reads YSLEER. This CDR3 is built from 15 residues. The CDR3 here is CASSQAGATNEKLFF. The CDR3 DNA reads TGCGCCAGCAGCCAAGCGGGAGCAACTAATGAAAAACTGTTTTTT.

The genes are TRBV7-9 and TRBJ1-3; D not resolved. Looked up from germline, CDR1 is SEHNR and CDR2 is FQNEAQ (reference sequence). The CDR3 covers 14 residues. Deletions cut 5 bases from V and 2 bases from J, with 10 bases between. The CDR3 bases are TGTGCCAGCAGCCCCGGCGGGCCTGGAAACACCATATATTTT. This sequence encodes CASSPGGPGNTIYF.

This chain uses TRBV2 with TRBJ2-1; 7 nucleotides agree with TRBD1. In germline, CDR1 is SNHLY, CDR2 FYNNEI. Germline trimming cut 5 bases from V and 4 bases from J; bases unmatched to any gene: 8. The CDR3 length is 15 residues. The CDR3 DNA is TGTGCCAGCAGTACCCTAGGGGGCGCGTACAATGAGCAGTTCTTC. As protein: CASSTLGGAYNEQFF. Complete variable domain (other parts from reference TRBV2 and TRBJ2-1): EPEVTQTPSHQVTQMGQEVILRCVPISNHLYFYWYRQILGQKVEFLVSFYNNEISEKSEIFDDQFSVERPDGSNFTLKIRSTKLEDSAMYFCASSTLGGAYNEQFFGPGTRLTVL.

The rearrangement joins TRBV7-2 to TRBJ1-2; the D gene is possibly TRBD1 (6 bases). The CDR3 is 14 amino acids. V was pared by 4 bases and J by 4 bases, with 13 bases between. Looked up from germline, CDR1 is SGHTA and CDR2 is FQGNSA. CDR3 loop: CASSSGGGRYGYTF. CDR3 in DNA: TGTGCCAGCAGCTCGGGGGGCGGACGCTATGGCTACACCTTC.

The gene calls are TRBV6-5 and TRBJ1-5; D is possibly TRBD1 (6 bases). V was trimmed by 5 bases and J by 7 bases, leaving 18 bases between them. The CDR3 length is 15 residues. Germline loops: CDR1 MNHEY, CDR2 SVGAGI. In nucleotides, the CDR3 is TGTGCCAGCAGTGCAAGATGGACAGCGGGGCAGCCCCAGCATTTT. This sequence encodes CASSARWTAGQPQHF.

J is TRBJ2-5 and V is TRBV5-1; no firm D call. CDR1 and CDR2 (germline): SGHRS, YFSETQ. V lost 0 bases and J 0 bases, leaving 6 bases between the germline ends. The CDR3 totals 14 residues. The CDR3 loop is CASSLVADQETQYF. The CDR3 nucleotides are TGCGCCAGCAGCTTGGTGGCCGACCAAGAGACCCAGTACTTC.

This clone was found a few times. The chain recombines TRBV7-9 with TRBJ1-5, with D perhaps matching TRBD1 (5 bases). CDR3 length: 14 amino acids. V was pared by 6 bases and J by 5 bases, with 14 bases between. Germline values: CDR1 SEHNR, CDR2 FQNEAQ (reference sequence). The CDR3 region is CASSQGGRDQPQHF. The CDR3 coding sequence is TGTGCCAGCAGTCAGGGTGGGCGCGATCAGCCCCAGCATTTT.

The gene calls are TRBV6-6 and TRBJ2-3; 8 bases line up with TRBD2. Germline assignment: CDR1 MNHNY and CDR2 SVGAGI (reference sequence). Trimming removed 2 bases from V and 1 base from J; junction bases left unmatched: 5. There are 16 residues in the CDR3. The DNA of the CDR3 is TGTGCCAGCAGTTACGATAGCGGGGCCCGCACAGATACGCAGTATTTT. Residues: CASSYDSGARTDTQYF.

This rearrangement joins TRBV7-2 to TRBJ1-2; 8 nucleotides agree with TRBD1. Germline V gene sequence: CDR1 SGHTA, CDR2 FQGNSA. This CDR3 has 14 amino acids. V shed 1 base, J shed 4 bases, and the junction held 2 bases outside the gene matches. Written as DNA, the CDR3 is TGTGCCAGCAGCTTAGAAGGGACAGGCTATGGCTACACCTTC. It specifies CASSLEGTGYGYTF.

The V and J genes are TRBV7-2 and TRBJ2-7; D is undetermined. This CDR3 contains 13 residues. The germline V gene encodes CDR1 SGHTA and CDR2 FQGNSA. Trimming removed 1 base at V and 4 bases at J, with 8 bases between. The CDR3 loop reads CASSLGPLYEQYF. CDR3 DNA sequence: TGTGCCAGCAGCTTAGGGCCCTTGTACGAGCAGTACTTC. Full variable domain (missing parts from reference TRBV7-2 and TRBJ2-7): GAGVSQSPSNKVTEKGKDVELRCDPISGHTALYWYRQSLGQGLEFLIYFQGNSAPDKSGLPSDRFSAERTGGSVSTLTIQRTQQEDSAVYLCASSLGPLYEQYFGPGTRLTVT.

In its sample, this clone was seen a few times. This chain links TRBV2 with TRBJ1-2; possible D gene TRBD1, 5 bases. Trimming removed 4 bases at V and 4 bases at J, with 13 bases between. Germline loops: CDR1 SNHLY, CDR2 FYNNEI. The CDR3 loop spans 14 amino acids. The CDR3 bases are TGTGCCAGCAGTGCTCAGGGATGGTTCTATGGCTACACCTTC. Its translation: CASSAQGWFYGYTF.

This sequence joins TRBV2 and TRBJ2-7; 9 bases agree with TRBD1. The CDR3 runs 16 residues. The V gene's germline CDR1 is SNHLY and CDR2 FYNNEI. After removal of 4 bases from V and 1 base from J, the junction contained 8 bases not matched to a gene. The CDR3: CASSVGPGQGSYEQYF. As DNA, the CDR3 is TGTGCCAGCAGTGTGGGTCCGGGACAGGGTTCCTACGAGCAGTACTTC.

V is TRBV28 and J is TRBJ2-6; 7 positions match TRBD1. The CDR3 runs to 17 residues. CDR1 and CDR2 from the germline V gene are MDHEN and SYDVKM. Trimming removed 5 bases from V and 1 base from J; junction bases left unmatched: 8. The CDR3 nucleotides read TGTGCCAGCAGTCCTCGACAGGGTAGTTCTGGGGCCAACGTCCTGACTTTC. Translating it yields CASSPRQGSSGANVLTF.

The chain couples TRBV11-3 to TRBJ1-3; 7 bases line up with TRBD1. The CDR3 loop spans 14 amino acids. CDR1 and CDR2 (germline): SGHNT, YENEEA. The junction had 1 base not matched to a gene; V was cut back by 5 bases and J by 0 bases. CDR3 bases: TGTGCCAGCAGCCCAGGGGGCTCTGGAAACACCATATATTTT. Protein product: CASSPGGSGNTIYF.

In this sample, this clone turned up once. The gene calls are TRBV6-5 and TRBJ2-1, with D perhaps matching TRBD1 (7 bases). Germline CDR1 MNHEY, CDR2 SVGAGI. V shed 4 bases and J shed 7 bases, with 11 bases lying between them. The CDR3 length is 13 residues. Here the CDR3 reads CASSSPGGNEQFF. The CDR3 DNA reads TGTGCCAGCAGTTCACCAGGGGGGAATGAGCAGTTCTTC.

CDR3 amino acids: CASSSGFPGQGEAFF. The DNA of the CDR3 is TGCGCCAGCAGCTCGGGATTCCCTGGACAGGGGGAAGCTTTCTTT. J is TRBJ1-1 and V is TRBV5-1; 9 bases fit TRBD1. This CDR3 has 15 residues. J gave up 8 bases and V 3 bases, and 11 bases lay outside the gene matches. Germline V gives CDR1 SGHRS, CDR2 YFSETQ.

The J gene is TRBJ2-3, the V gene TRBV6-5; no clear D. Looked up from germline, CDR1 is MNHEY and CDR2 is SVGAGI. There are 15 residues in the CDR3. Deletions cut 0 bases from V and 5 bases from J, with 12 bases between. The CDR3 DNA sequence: TGTGCCAGCAGTTACTCCGACCCCCCGGGAGATACGCAGTATTTT. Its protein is CASSYSDPPGDTQYF.

CDR3 nucleotides: TGTGCCAGCAGAGACCAGAGCCACTATGGCTACACCTTC. Protein sequence: CASRDQSHYGYTF. V usage is TRBV2 and J usage is TRBJ1-2, with D uncertain. Trimming took 6 bases from V and 3 from J, leaving 11 bases between them. The CDR3 totals 13 residues. Germline V gives CDR1 SNHLY, CDR2 FYNNEI.

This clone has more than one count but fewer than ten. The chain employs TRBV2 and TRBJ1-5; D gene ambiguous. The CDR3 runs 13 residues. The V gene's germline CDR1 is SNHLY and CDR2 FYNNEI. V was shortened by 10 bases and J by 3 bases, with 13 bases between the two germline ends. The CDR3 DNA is TGTGCCATTGCTCGGGCCACCAATCAGCCCCAGCATTTT. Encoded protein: CAIARATNQPQHF.

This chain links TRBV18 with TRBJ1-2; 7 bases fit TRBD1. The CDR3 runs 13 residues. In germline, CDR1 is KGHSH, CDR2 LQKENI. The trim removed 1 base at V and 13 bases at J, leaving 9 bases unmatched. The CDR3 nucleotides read TGTGCCAGCTCACCACAGGACAGGACCCACCTCACCTTC. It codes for CASSPQDRTHLTF.

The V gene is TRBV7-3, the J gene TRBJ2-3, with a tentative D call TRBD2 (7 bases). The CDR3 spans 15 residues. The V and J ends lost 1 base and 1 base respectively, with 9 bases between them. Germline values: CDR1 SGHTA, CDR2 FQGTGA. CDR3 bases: TGTGCCAGCAGCTTAATAGGGGGGGGCACAGATACGCAGTATTTT. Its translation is CASSLIGGGTDTQYF.

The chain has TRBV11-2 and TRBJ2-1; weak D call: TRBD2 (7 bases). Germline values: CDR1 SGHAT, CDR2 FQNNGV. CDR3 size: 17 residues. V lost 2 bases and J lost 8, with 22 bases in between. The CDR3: CASSLKLNPRGADEQFF. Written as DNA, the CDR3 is TGTGCCAGCAGCTTAAAACTAAACCCACGGGGGGCCGATGAGCAGTTCTTC.

The CDR3 reads CASIASLVGTYEQYF. CDR3 bases: TGTGCCAGCATCGCAAGCCTCGTAGGGACCTACGAGCAGTACTTC. This chain uses TRBV28 with TRBJ2-7; D gene unclear. The CDR3 consists of 15 residues. V was pared by 7 bases and J by 2 bases, with 18 bases between. Germline V gene sequence: CDR1 MDHEN, CDR2 SYDVKM.